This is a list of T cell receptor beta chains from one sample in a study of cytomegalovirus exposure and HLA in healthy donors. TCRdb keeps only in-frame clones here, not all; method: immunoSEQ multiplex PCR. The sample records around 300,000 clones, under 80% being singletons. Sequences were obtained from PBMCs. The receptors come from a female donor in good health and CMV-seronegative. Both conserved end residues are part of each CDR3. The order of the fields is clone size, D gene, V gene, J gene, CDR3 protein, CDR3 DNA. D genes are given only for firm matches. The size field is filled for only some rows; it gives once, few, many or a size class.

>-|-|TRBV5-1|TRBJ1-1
CASSQTENTEAFF
TGCGCCAGCAGCCAAACAGAGAACACTGAAGCTTTCTTT
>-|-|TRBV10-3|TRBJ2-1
CAIRAEAPSYNEQFF
TGTGCCATCAGGGCGGAAGCACCGTCCTACAATGAGCAGTTCTTC
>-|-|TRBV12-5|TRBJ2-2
CASGLVVDTGELFF
TGTGCTAGTGGTTTGGTAGTAGACACCGGGGAGCTGTTTTTT
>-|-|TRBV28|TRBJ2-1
CAMGTPGLNEQFF
TGTGCCATGGGGACTCCGGGGCTAAATGAGCAGTTCTTC
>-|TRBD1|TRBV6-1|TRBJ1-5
CASSERQGGQPQHF
TGTGCCAGCAGTGAAAGACAGGGCGGACAGCCCCAGCATTTT
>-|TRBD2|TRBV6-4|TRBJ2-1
CASSDSGGTYNEQFF
TGTGCCAGCAGTGACTCGGGGGGGACCTACAATGAGCAGTTCTTC
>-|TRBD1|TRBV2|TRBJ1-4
CASSMGQGDEKLFF
TGTGCCAGCAGCATGGGACAGGGGGATGAAAAACTGTTTTTT
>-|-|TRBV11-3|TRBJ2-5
CASSFGGTPGETQYF
TGTGCCAGCAGCTTTGGCGGGACCCCCGGGGAGACCCAGTACTTC
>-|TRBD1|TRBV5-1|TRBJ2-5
CASSLNRDSQETQYF
TGCGCCAGCAGCTTGAACAGGGACAGCCAAGAGACCCAGTACTTC
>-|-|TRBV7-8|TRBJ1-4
CASSPDQDSREKLFF
TGTGCCAGCAGCCCAGACCAGGACAGCCGGGAAAAACTGTTTTTT
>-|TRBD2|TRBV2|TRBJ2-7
CASSKTSGSYEQYF
TGTGCCAGCAGTAAGACTAGCGGGAGTTACGAGCAGTACTTC
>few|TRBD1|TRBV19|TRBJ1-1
CASSIVGQGNTEAFF
TGTGCCAGTAGTATAGTCGGACAGGGGAACACTGAAGCTTTCTTT
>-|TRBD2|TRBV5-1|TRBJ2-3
CASSERTSGSTDTQYF
TGCGCCAGCAGCGAAAGGACTAGCGGGAGTACAGATACGCAGTATTTT
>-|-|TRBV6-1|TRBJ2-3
CASSQGGGTQYF
TGTGCCAGCAGCCAAGGAGGGGGCACGCAGTATTTT
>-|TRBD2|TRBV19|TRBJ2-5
CASSRTSGSFIETQYF
TGTGCCAGTAGTAGGACTAGCGGGAGTTTCATAGAGACCCAGTACTTC
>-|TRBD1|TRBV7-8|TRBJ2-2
CASSLARGRGRFGELFF
TGTGCCAGCAGCTTAGCGCGGGGCAGGGGGCGCTTCGGGGAGCTGTTTTTT
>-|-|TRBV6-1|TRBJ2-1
CASSEPGQNNEQFF
TGTGCCAGCAGTGAACCTGGACAGAACAATGAGCAGTTCTTC
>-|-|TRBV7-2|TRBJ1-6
CASSLERSYNSPLHF
TGTGCCAGCAGCTTAGAACGGTCCTATAATTCACCCCTCCACTTT
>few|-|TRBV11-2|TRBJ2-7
CASSLVQQGHEQYF
TGTGCCAGCAGCTTAGTGCAACAGGGTCACGAGCAGTACTTC